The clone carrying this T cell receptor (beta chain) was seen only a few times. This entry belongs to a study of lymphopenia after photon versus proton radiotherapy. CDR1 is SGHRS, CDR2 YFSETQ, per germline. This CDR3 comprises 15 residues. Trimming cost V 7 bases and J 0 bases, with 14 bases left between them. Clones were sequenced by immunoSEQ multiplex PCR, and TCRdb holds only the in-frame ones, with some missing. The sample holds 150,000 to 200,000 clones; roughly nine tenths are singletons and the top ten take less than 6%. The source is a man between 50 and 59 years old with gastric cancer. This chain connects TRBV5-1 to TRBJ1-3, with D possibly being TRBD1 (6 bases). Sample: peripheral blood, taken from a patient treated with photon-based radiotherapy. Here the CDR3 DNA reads TGCGCCAGCGGAAAAACAGGGAGCTCTGGAAACACCATATATTTT. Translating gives CASGKTGSSGNTIYF.